This entry lists 22 T cell receptor beta chains sequenced from one sample in a study of identical twins. Each CDR3 protein gets one entry after TCRdb re-called the 5' RACE reads with MiXCR. This sample has 400,000 to 500,000 distinct CDR3 sequences, with roughly an eighth found just once. This same sample was also taken into another study, of yellow fever vaccine responses in identical twins.

Sequenced input: CD4+ T cells sorted from blood. The receptor set was obtained from a woman younger than 30 in good health.

Ten or more counts support this clonotype. The chain has TRBV10-3 and TRBJ2-7; the D gene is possibly TRBD2 (6 bases). This CDR3 spans 12 amino acids. The V gene lost 6 bases and the J gene lost 1 base, with 7 bases spanning the gap. Germline V gives CDR1 ENHRY, CDR2 SYGVKD. CDR3 bases: TGTGCCATCAGCGGACTATCCTACGAGCAGTACTTC. Translation: CAISGLSYEQYF.

The chain couples TRBV5-1 to TRBJ2-3; perhaps TRBD2 as D (6 bases). This CDR3 has 13 amino acids. Germline CDR1 SGHRS, CDR2 YFSETQ. The ends were cut back, 4 bases at V and 6 bases at J, with 12 bases in the middle. CDR3 sequence: CASSRGERDTQYF. The CDR3 nucleotides read TGCGCCAGCAGCCGCGGGGAACGGGATACGCAGTATTTT.

This clonotype was detected only a few times. V usage is TRBV5-6 and J usage is TRBJ2-7, with D unresolved. The CDR3 length is 15 residues. Deletions cut 0 bases from V and 2 bases from J, with 12 bases between. The germline V gene encodes CDR1 SGHDT and CDR2 YYEEEE. CDR3 coding DNA: TGTGCCAGCAGCTTGGTTCTACGAGACACCTACGAGCAGTACTTC. Translating gives CASSLVLRDTYEQYF.

Worth noting for this clonotype: A much larger clonotype is one base distant, so this may be a read error. This chain uses TRBV3-1 with TRBJ2-7; 8 bases are a match to TRBD1. There are 15 residues in the CDR3. In germline, CDR1 is LGHDT, CDR2 YNNKEL (reference sequence). V was clipped by 7 bases and J by 2 bases; unmatched bases: 10. The DNA for the CDR3 is TGTGCCAGCACCCCGCCGGGACAGGTTCCCTACGAGCAGTACTTC. It encodes CASTPPGQVPYEQYF.

V is TRBV7-6 and J is TRBJ2-3, with 8 positions matching TRBD2. CDR1 and CDR2 from the germline V gene are SGHVS and FNYEAQ. The J segment lost 3 bases and the V segment lost 4 bases, leaving 9 bases of the junction unmatched. The CDR3 is 16 residues long. CDR3 protein: CASSSRTSWGTDTQYF. The CDR3 region has the DNA TGTGCCAGCAGCTCACGGACTAGCTGGGGGACAGATACGCAGTATTTT.

The DNA of the CDR3 is TGTGCCAGCAGCCGGCCGGGACTCGACGGGGTCGATGAGCAGTTCTTC. This translates into CASSRPGLDGVDEQFF. The rearrangement links TRBV28 to TRBJ2-1, with a tentative D call TRBD2 (6 bases). The CDR3 runs 16 residues. V lost 6 bases and J 8 bases, leaving 23 bases between the germline ends. CDR1 MDHEN and CDR2 SYDVKM come from the germline V gene.

V and J are TRBV6-2 or TRBV6-3 and TRBJ2-7; 8 nucleotides match TRBD1. Germline V gives CDR1 MNHEY, CDR2 SVGEGT. The V and J ends lost 2 bases and 5 bases, in that order; junction bases with no gene match: 14. This CDR3 is built from 17 residues. The CDR3 loop is CASSYPTSDRVSHEQYF. CDR3 in DNA: TGTGCCAGCAGTTACCCCACGTCGGACAGGGTCAGCCACGAGCAGTACTTC.

This clonotype was seen more than once but under ten times. The V call is TRBV14, the J call TRBJ2-1, with 7 bases that match TRBD1. Germline assignment: CDR1 SGHDN and CDR2 FVKESK. The ends lost 1 base at V and 6 bases at J; junction bases unmatched: 3. This CDR3 is built from 14 residues. CDR3 sequence (DNA): TGTGCCAGCAGCCAAGTCGCAGGGGGCAATGAGCAGTTCTTC. This sequence encodes CASSQVAGGNEQFF. Variable domain in full (rest from reference TRBV14 and TRBJ2-1): EAGVTQFPSHSVIEKGQTVTLRCDPISGHDNLYWYRRVMGKEIKFLLHFVKESKQDESGMPNNRFLAERTGGTYSTLKVQPAELEDSGVYFCASSQVAGGNEQFFGPGTRLTVL.

This clonotype was seen a handful of times. The gene calls are TRBV20-1 and TRBJ2-3, with D perhaps matching TRBD1 or TRBD2 (5 bases each). V lost 6 bases, J lost 7 bases, and 11 bases lay in between. Germline V lookup: CDR1 DFQATT, CDR2 SNEGSKA (reference sequence). The CDR3 runs to 11 residues. The CDR3 sequence is CSAGAAHTQYF. The CDR3 coding sequence is TGCAGTGCCGGGGCGGCTCATACGCAGTATTTT.

This clonotype was picked up a small number of times. This rearrangement joins TRBV7-2 to TRBJ1-1, with a weak D call TRBD1 (5 bases). Trimming stripped 4 bases from V and 10 bases from J, with 16 bases between. Germline V gene data show CDR1 as SGHTA and CDR2 as FQGNSA. The CDR3 has 13 amino acids. Here the CDR3 reads CASSSATVSTAFF. CDR3 coding DNA: TGTGCCAGCAGCTCGGCGACAGTAAGCACAGCTTTCTTT.

This clonotype was seen a handful of times. The chain is built from TRBV6-2 or TRBV6-3 and TRBJ2-4; TRBD2 aligns across 9 bases. V lost 0 bases and J lost 0; bases outside the gene matches: 12. The CDR3 length is 20 residues. Per germline, CDR1 MNHEY and CDR2 SVGEGT. This chain's CDR3 is CASSYSLSGGAEIAKNIQYF. Written as DNA, the CDR3 is TGTGCCAGCAGTTACTCTCTTAGCGGGGGAGCAGAAATAGCCAAAAACATTCAGTACTTC.

V gene TRBV15 combines with J gene TRBJ2-1, with 9 bases lining up with TRBD1. The length of the CDR3 is 16 residues. CDR1 is LNHNV, CDR2 YYDKDF, per germline (reference sequence). J was trimmed by 7 bases and V by 6 bases; bases with no gene match: 13. The CDR3 region has the DNA TGTGCCACCAGGAGAACCAGGGACAGGGTCAGTAATGAGCAGTTCTTC. Encoded protein: CATRRTRDRVSNEQFF.

This chain links TRBV27 with TRBJ2-2, with TRBD1 matching 7 bases. The CDR3 is 16 amino acids. CDR1 and CDR2 (germline): MNHEY, SMNVEV (reference sequence). Trimming took 4 bases from V and 6 from J; bases not matched to a gene: 11. The DNA of the CDR3 is TGTGCCAGCAGTTCGACAGGGTACGGTTTTTCCGGGGAGCTGTTTTTT. It yields the protein CASSSTGYGFSGELFF.

This clonotype has more than one count but fewer than ten. The chain employs TRBV7-8 and TRBJ2-7; TRBD2 matches 9 bases. Germline CDR1 reads SGHVS; CDR2 reads FQNEAQ. The junction had 7 bases not matched to a gene; V was cut back by 2 bases and J by 2 bases. This CDR3 is built from 16 residues. CDR3 protein: CASSLQAGGRTYEQYF. CDR3 nucleotides: TGTGCCAGCAGCTTACAAGCGGGAGGCCGTACCTACGAGCAGTACTTC.

The chain uses TRBV29-1 and TRBJ2-3; maybe TRBD2 (5 bases). The CDR3 is made up of 16 amino acids. Germline V CDR1 and CDR2: SQVTM, ANQGSEA. V lost 7 bases and J 1 base, leaving 21 bases between the germline ends. CDR3: CSGLTLGNGGTDTQYF. The CDR3 DNA reads as TGCAGCGGACTAACATTAGGAAACGGGGGCACAGATACGCAGTATTTT.

This clonotype was counted only a few times. J is TRBJ2-1 and V is TRBV20-1, with 8 positions matching TRBD2. Unmatched junction bases numbered 4, after V lost 6 bases and J lost 6 bases. Germline assignment: CDR1 DFQATT and CDR2 SNEGSKA (reference sequence). This CDR3 is built from 12 residues. In DNA form, the CDR3 reads TGCAGTGCGACCCTAGCGGGCAATGAGCAGTTCTTC. Its translation is CSATLAGNEQFF.

Only a few counts were recorded for this clonotype. CDR3 DNA sequence: TGTGTCAAGGGGACAGGGAGCTCCTATAATTCACCCCTCCACTTT. It translates to CVKGTGSSYNSPLHF. This rearrangement joins TRBV6-4 to TRBJ1-6; 9 bases are a match to TRBD1. CDR1 and CDR2 from the germline V gene are MRHNA and SNTAGT. CDR3 size: 15 residues.

This clonotype was detected a few times. The rearrangement joins TRBV29-1 to TRBJ2-3, with 7 bases that match TRBD1. The CDR3 length is 12 residues. The trim removed 7 bases at V and 4 bases at J, leaving 5 bases unmatched. CDR1 and CDR2 (germline): SQVTM, ANQGSEA. CDR3 DNA sequence: TGCAGCGGTCGAAGGGGGCCAGATACGCAGTATTTT. Its translation: CSGRRGPDTQYF.

This clonotype appeared a few times. The chain uses TRBV5-1 and TRBJ2-1; 7 nucleotides match TRBD2. Per germline, CDR1 SGHRS and CDR2 YFSETQ. V lost 1 base to trimming and J lost 0 bases; unmatched junction nucleotides: 4. The CDR3 extends over 16 amino acids. The CDR3 is CASSLLPGGSYNEQFF. DNA for the CDR3: TGCGCCAGCAGCTTGCTCCCGGGGGGCTCCTACAATGAGCAGTTCTTC.

This clonotype has only a few counts. The J gene is TRBJ2-7, the V gene TRBV12-3 or TRBV12-4; 8 bases agree with TRBD2. Trimming at V came to 2 bases and at J to 0 bases, leaving 3 bases not matched to a gene. CDR3 length: 15 amino acids. CDR3 protein: CASSLLTSGSYEQYF. The CDR3 DNA sequence: TGTGCCAGCAGTTTACTTACTAGCGGCTCCTACGAGCAGTACTTC.

This clonotype was observed many times. CDR3 DNA sequence: TGTGCCAGCAGTTATTCCTTGGAGTATAATTCACCCCTCCACTTT. This translates into CASSYSLEYNSPLHF. The chain employs TRBV5-5 and TRBJ1-6; D gene unclear. CDR1 is SGHKS and CDR2 is YYEKEE in the germline V gene (reference sequence). Trimming took 5 bases from V and 4 from J, leaving 13 bases between them. The CDR3 length is 15 residues.

V gene TRBV5-5 combines with J gene TRBJ2-5; D not certain. The ends were cut back, 4 bases at V and 5 bases at J, with 12 bases in the middle. Per germline, CDR1 SGHKS and CDR2 YYEKEE (reference sequence). The CDR3 covers 13 residues. Written as DNA, the CDR3 is TGTGCCAGCAGCCCAGGACCGGTGGAGACCCAGTACTTC. This gives the protein CASSPGPVETQYF.